The clone carrying this TCR beta chain came up a few times. Germline V CDR1 and CDR2: MNHEY, SVGAGI. J gave up 7 bases and V 2 bases, and 5 bases lay outside the gene matches. The CDR3 is 14 residues long. As to treatment: randomized to nivolumab then ipilimumab (arm A) or the reverse (arm B). PBMC sorting kept live CD3+CD8+ cells without CD19 or CD56. Only in-frame clones appear in the TCRdb table, and some are missing; sequencing was by immunoSEQ multiplex PCR. The sample lists 10,000 or so clones, roughly two thirds occurring once. This sample stems from a study of sequential checkpoint blockade in melanoma. The overall study: First-line arms were nivolumab then ipilimumab, or the reverse, randomized 1:1. Both treatment sequences were followed by maintenance nivolumab.

This sequence was found in a human donor with melanoma. This rearrangement joins TRBV6-5 to TRBJ2-1; 7 bases agree with TRBD1. The sample in question was CD8+ T cells sorted from blood (inferred from file names), obtained from a patient given nivolumab and ipilimumab in sequence. CDR3 residues: CASSYPETGNEQFF. In DNA form, the CDR3 reads TGTGCCAGCAGTTACCCGGAGACAGGGAATGAGCAGTTCTTC.